There are a few counts of the clone carrying this TCR beta chain. Its antigen is undetermined. TCRalpha and TCRbeta libraries used 5'RACE with constant-segment primers and UMIs. TCRdb reanalysed the 5' RACE reads using MiXCR and keeps one entry per CDR3 protein. The profile shows more than 300,000 distinct CDR3 sequences, approximately 14% of them singletons. This specimen comes from a study of T-cell memory formation after mild COVID-19. Study as a whole: TCR clustering was largely donor specific. Study results and caveats: Pre-infection memory held some responding clones, suggesting pre-existing cross-reactive T cells responded. Most CD4+ clones that shrank were in CM and EM, while CD8+ ones turned up in EMRA.

What was sequenced was PBMCs or a T cell subset sorted from them (not recorded which). The sequence was collected from a young man who had mild COVID-19 (a few samples of this study predate the infection). Cell type and time point are not known.

This CDR3 reads CATSDRGNYGYTF. The CDR3 DNA is TGTGCCACCAGTGACAGGGGAAACTATGGCTACACCTTC. The V call is TRBV24-1, the J call TRBJ1-2, with D tentatively TRBD1 (6 bases). Trimming removed 4 bases at V and 2 bases at J, with 7 bases between. CDR3 length: 13 residues. Germline V gives CDR1 KGHDR, CDR2 SFDVKD.